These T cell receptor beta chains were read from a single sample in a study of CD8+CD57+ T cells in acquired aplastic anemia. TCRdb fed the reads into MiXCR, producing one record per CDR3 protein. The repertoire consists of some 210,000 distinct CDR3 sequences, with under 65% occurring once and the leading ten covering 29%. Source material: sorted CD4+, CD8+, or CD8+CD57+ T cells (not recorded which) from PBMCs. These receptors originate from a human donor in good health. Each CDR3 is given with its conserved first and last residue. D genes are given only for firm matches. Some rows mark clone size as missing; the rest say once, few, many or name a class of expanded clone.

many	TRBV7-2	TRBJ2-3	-	TGTGCCAGCAGCTTAGCCCTCCATACGCAGTATTTT	CASSLALHTQYF
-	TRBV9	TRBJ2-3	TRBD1	TGCGCCAGCAGCGAAAACAGGGGGCCGATCCATACGCAGTATTTT	CASSENRGPIHTQYF
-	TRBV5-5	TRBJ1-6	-	TGTGCCAGCAGCTCTCGGTCCGGGGAGGTGTCACCCCTCCACTTT	CASSSRSGEVSPLHF
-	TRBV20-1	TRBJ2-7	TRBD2	TGCAGTGCTAGGCTAGCGGGATGGGTCTACGAGCAGTACTTC	CSARLAGWVYEQYF
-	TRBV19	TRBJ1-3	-	TGTGCCAGTAGTATGATGGCAGGGTCAGGAAACACCATATATTTT	CASSMMAGSGNTIYF
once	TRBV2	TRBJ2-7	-	TGTGCCAGCAGTGAAGCGCTTGAGGGGGTGGCCTCCTACGAGCAGTACTTC	CASSEALEGVASYEQYF
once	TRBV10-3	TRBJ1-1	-	TGTGCCATCAGTGAAAGGTCTTTTGAAGCTTTCTTT	CAISERSFEAFF
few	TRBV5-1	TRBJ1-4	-	TGCGCCAGCAGTCGGACCCATCCAACTAATGAAAAACTGTTTTTT	CASSRTHPTNEKLFF
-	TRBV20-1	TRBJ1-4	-	TGCAGTGCTAGAGACGGCGGACCTAATGAAAAACTGTTTTTT	CSARDGGPNEKLFF
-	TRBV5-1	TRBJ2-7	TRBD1	TGCGCCAGCAGCTTGGGTCTGGAGGGACAGGGTTCTCGCGAGCAGTACTTC	CASSLGLEGQGSREQYF
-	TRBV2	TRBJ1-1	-	TGTGCCAGTAGCGTCAGGGGGAACACTGAAGCTTTCTTT	CASSVRGNTEAFF
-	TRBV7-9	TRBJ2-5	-	TGTGCCAGCAGTCCCTCCGGGACCCAGTACTTC	CASSPSGTQYF
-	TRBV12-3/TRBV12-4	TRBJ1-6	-	TGTGCCAGCAAAGCTATGGCAGGAGGGGGTTCACCCCTCCACTTT	CASKAMAGGGSPLHF
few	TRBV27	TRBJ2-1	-	TGTGCCAGCAGTTTAAGCCCCCTCCCCGGTAATGAGCAGTTCTTC	CASSLSPLPGNEQFF
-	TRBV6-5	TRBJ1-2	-	TGTGCCAGCAGTACAACAGGCGGACCCGACGGTGGGGGATATGGCTACACCTTC	CASSTTGGPDGGGYGYTF
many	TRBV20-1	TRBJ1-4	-	TGCAGTGCTAGAGATTTCCAGGGTGTAAGCGAAAAACTGTTTTTT	CSARDFQGVSEKLFF
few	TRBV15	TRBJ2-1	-	TGTGCCACCAGCAGAGGGGGGGGACAAACCTACAATGAGCAGTTCTTC	CATSRGGGQTYNEQFF
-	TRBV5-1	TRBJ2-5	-	TGCGCCAGCAGCAGGGAGGCAGGGACACGTGAGACCCAGTACTTC	CASSREAGTRETQYF
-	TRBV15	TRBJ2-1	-	TGTGCCACCAGCAGAGTTGGCGCTATCGCCTACAATGAGCAGTTCTTC	CATSRVGAIAYNEQFF
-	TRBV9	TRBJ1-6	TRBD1	TGTGCCAGCAGCCAACAGGGGGCTTCATCACCCCTCCACTTT	CASSQQGASSPLHF
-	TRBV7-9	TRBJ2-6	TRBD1	TGTGCCAGCAGCTTCCGGGACAGGGATGCCTACGTCCTGACTTTC	CASSFRDRDAYVLTF
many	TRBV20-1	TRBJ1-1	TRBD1	TGCAGTGCCCACCAGGACAGGGAGTTCCCTGAAGCTTTCTTT	CSAHQDREFPEAFF
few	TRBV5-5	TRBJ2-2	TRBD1	TGTGCCAGCAGCTTGGCCGGGACAGGGGGGATTTTCGGGGAGCTGTTTTTT	CASSLAGTGGIFGELFF
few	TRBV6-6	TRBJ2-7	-	TGTGCCACCTGGGACTCGCCCTACGAGCAGTACTTC	CATWDSPYEQYF
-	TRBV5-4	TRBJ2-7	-	TGTGCCAGCAGCTTCCCGGACGGAGCCTACGAGCAGTACTTC	CASSFPDGAYEQYF
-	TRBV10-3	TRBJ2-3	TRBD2	TGTGCCACGAGAGGGACTAGCGGAAGCACAGATACGCAGTATTTT	CATRGTSGSTDTQYF
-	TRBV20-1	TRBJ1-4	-	TGCAGTGCTAGAAATCTAACAGATAATGAAAAACTGTTTTTT	CSARNLTDNEKLFF
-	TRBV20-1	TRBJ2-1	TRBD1	TGCAGTGCTAGCCGAGACAGGGAATTAGCTGAGCAGTTCTTC	CSASRDRELAEQFF
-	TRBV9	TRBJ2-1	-	TGTGCCAGCAGCCGTAGGCAGACCAGCTCCTACAATGAGCAGTTCTTC	CASSRRQTSSYNEQFF
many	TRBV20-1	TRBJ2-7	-	TGCAGTGCCCCCAACAGGCCCTACGAGCAGTACTTC	CSAPNRPYEQYF
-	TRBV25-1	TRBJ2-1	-	TGTGCCAGCAACAGGGACAGCGGGTGGGACAGTGAGCAGTTCTTC	CASNRDSGWDSEQFF
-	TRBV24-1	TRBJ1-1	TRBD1	TGTGCCACCAGTGCATCTGGGACAGGGGTAAGAACTGAAGCTTTCTTT	CATSASGTGVRTEAFF
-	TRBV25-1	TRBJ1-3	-	TGTGCCAGCAGTCAAGGCGAGTCTGGAAACACCATATATTTT	CASSQGESGNTIYF
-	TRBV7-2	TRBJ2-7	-	TGTGCCAGCAGCTACCAAGGAGGGGGGACAGCTACCTACGAGCAGTACTTC	CASSYQGGGTATYEQYF
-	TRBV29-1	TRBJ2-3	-	TGCAGCGTTGGACAGGATGCAGATACGCAGTATTTT	CSVGQDADTQYF
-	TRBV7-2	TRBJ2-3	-	TGTGCCAGCAGCTCCTCTCCGAGAGATACGCAGTATTTT	CASSSSPRDTQYF